These T cell receptor beta chains were read from a single sample in a study of blood T cell repertoires in COVID-19. TCRdb keeps only in-frame clones here, not all; method: immunoSEQ multiplex PCR. The sample gives approximately 110,000 clones, around 88% of which show up once; nearly 0.9% is in the top ten. The sequencing sample was made of peripheral blood. The source is a woman in her fifties or sixties with active or convalescent COVID-19. Both conserved end residues are part of each CDR3. A clone size is listed for some rows: how often the clone was seen (once, few, many), or a class if it is expanded.

CDR3 protein	clone size	J gene	V gene
CSVIKALQKETQYF	NA	TRBJ2-5	TRBV29-1
CSASDRAPYEQYF	few	TRBJ2-7	TRBV20-1
CASSPMNRGTDTQYF	once	TRBJ2-3	TRBV7-9
CASSPIAGVVNEQFF	once	TRBJ2-1	TRBV9
CASSLLRATNEKLFF	NA	TRBJ1-4	TRBV28
CASSLSDTSYEQYF	NA	TRBJ2-7	TRBV27
CASSKNRGRGYSNQPQHF	NA	TRBJ1-5	TRBV28
CASSPTSGRAYEQYF	few	TRBJ2-7	TRBV18
CASSVDLDGRKADTQYF	NA	TRBJ2-3	TRBV5-1
CASSQDRGQTYEQYF	NA	TRBJ2-7	TRBV5-4
CASSTDWLAGAYEQYF	NA	TRBJ2-7	TRBV7-8
CSVVDGQGRNYGYTF	NA	TRBJ1-2	TRBV29-1
CASILQGLFNEKLFF	NA	TRBJ1-4	TRBV23-1
CASRLRGGDTEAFF	once	TRBJ1-1	TRBV19
CASSLVGGEEQYF	NA	TRBJ2-7	TRBV3-1/TRBV3-2
CASNLHSPLSTGELFF	NA	TRBJ2-2	TRBV21-1
CAWTGVLTNTGELFF	once	TRBJ2-2	TRBV30
CASKLTGEDEKLFF	NA	TRBJ1-4	TRBV19
CASSIPTLSGGGYEQFF	once	TRBJ2-1	TRBV5-1
CASSQTGTSFTGELFF	NA	TRBJ2-2	TRBV3-1/TRBV3-2
CASSSKNYGYTF	few	TRBJ1-2	TRBV7-9
CASSLQGLPNNSPLHF	once	TRBJ1-6	TRBV28
CASSPIPGTSGSTDTQYF	NA	TRBJ2-3	TRBV18
CATSRDRPPYNEQFF	NA	TRBJ2-1	TRBV15